The 27 T cell receptor beta chains below all came from one sample that was sequenced in a study of blood T cell repertoires in COVID-19. Libraries were prepared by immunoSEQ multiplex PCR; TCRdb keeps only in-frame clonotypes and omits some of them. The sample consists of fewer than 300,000 clones, approximately 81% of them appearing once. The sequencing sample was made of peripheral blood. Source of these receptors: a woman aged 18-29 years with acute or convalescent COVID-19.

The gene calls are TRBV18 and TRBJ1-6; TRBD1 agrees at 7 bases. The germline V gene encodes CDR1 KGHSH and CDR2 LQKENI. The CDR3 is made up of 15 amino acids. The V and J ends lost 3 bases and 9 bases, in that order; junction bases with no gene match: 8. Here the CDR3 reads CASSPGQQEGSPLHF. The CDR3 coding sequence is TGTGCCAGCTCACCGGGACAGCAAGAAGGTTCACCCCTCCACTTT.

The gene calls are TRBV7-2 and TRBJ2-7; the match to TRBD2 covers 7 bases. Trimming removed 4 bases from V and 6 bases from J; junction bases left unmatched: 6. From germline, CDR1 is SGHTA and CDR2 FQGNSA. The CDR3 has 13 residues. The CDR3 nucleotides are TGTGCCAGCAGCTCCGGACTAGGTATCGAGCAGTACTTC. This translates into CASSSGLGIEQYF. Full variable domain (remainder filled in from reference TRBV7-2 and TRBJ2-7): GAGVSQSPSNKVTEKGKDVELRCDPISGHTALYWYRQSLGQGLEFLIYFQGNSAPDKSGLPSDRFSAERTGGSVSTLTIQRTQQEDSAVYLCASSSGLGIEQYFGPGTRLTVT.

The V and J genes are TRBV13 and TRBJ2-3; possible D gene TRBD1, 5 bases. The CDR3 is made up of 16 amino acids. The V end was cut by 4 bases, the J end by 1 base, with 15 bases between. Germline CDR1 and CDR2: PRHDT and FYEKMQ (reference sequence). CDR3: CASSSAGILRTDTQYF. The CDR3 DNA is TGTGCCAGCAGCTCCGCAGGGATCCTCCGCACAGATACGCAGTATTTT.

The chain has TRBV19 and TRBJ2-1, with D possibly TRBD2 on 6 matching bases. Germline V lookup: CDR1 LNHDA, CDR2 SQIVND (reference sequence). This CDR3 contains 16 residues. V lost 8 bases to trimming and J lost 1 base, with 18 bases between them. The DNA for the CDR3 is TGTGCCAGTGGGGACTCGCCGAGGGCGTCCTACAATGAGCAGTTCTTC. Residues: CASGDSPRASYNEQFF.

The chain combines TRBV5-1 with TRBJ1-1; TRBD1 matches 8 bases. The CDR3 consists of 13 residues. Germline CDR1 and CDR2: SGHRS and YFSETQ. The V gene end was trimmed by 5 bases and the J gene end by 3 bases; junction bases not matched to a gene: 3. CDR3 region: CASRQGADTEAFF. Here the CDR3 DNA reads TGCGCCAGCAGGCAGGGGGCGGACACTGAAGCTTTCTTT.

The chain has TRBV19 and TRBJ2-1, with 9 bases aligning to TRBD1. J gave up 7 bases and V 7 bases, and 11 bases lay outside the gene matches. Germline loops: CDR1 LNHDA, CDR2 SQIVND (reference sequence). The CDR3 totals 15 residues. Here the CDR3 reads CASMLGQGGPNEQFF. DNA for the CDR3: TGTGCCAGTATGTTGGGACAGGGTGGCCCAAATGAGCAGTTCTTC.

V is TRBV5-1 and J is TRBJ2-1; 8 positions agree with TRBD1. Unmatched junction bases numbered 6, after V lost 3 bases and J lost 1 base. This CDR3 is built from 16 residues. Looked up from germline, CDR1 is SGHRS and CDR2 is YFSETQ. The CDR3 protein is CASSSDRGGSYNEQFF. DNA of the CDR3: TGCGCCAGCAGCTCCGACAGGGGTGGATCCTACAATGAGCAGTTCTTC.

The rearrangement joins TRBV24-1 to TRBJ2-1; 8 bases agree with TRBD1. The germline V gene encodes CDR1 KGHDR and CDR2 SFDVKD. The CDR3 is 16 residues long. V gave up 0 bases and J gave up 4 bases; unmatched junction bases: 4. CDR3 sequence (DNA): TGTGCCACCAGTGATTTGCAGGGGGCGTTGTACAATGAGCAGTTCTTC. It codes for CATSDLQGALYNEQFF.

The chain couples TRBV7-2 to TRBJ2-1, with 7 nucleotides matching TRBD1. Per germline, CDR1 SGHTA and CDR2 FQGNSA. CDR3 size: 15 residues. Unmatched junction bases numbered 4, after V lost 5 bases and J lost 0 bases. The CDR3 spells CASSLDRASYNEQFF. DNA of the CDR3: TGTGCCAGCAGCCTCGACAGGGCCTCCTACAATGAGCAGTTCTTC. Complete variable domain (other parts from reference TRBV7-2 and TRBJ2-1): GAGVSQSPSNKVTEKGKDVELRCDPISGHTALYWYRQSLGQGLEFLIYFQGNSAPDKSGLPSDRFSAERTGGSVSTLTIQRTQQEDSAVYLCASSLDRASYNEQFFGPGTRLTVL.

In nucleotides, the CDR3 is TGTGCCAGCAGTTTAGTTAGATCAGATACGCAGTATTTT. Its translation is CASSLVRSDTQYF. This chain joins TRBV12-3 or TRBV12-4 and TRBJ2-3; unclear D gene. Trimming shortened V by 1 base and J by 4 bases, and 6 bases separated the two germline ends. This CDR3 spans 13 amino acids.

The chain joins TRBV5-1 to TRBJ1-4; D uncertain. The CDR3 has 13 residues. Germline CDR1 is SGHRS and CDR2 is YFSETQ. Deletions cut 3 bases from V and 0 bases from J, with 3 bases between. The CDR3: CASSSATNEKLFF. Here the CDR3 DNA reads TGCGCCAGCAGCTCGGCAACTAATGAAAAACTGTTTTTT.

The V call is TRBV6-2 or TRBV6-3, the J call TRBJ1-5, with TRBD1 matching 7 bases. The V gene's germline CDR1 is MNHEY and CDR2 SVGEGT. There are 16 residues in the CDR3. The V gene end was trimmed by 0 bases and the J gene end by 7 bases; junction bases not matched to a gene: 9. CDR3: CASSYSTGGGGQPQHF. DNA for the CDR3: TGTGCCAGCAGTTACTCGACGGGAGGGGGCGGACAGCCCCAGCATTTT.

This rearrangement joins TRBV28 to TRBJ2-7; TRBD1 matches 8 bases. CDR3 size: 14 residues. Germline V gives CDR1 MDHEN, CDR2 SYDVKM. Germline trimming cut 6 bases from V and 2 bases from J; bases unmatched to any gene: 6. Here the CDR3 DNA reads TGTGCCAGCAGAGGAACAGGGGGTCCCTACGAGCAGTACTTC. Translating it yields CASRGTGGPYEQYF.

The chain employs TRBV12-3 or TRBV12-4 and TRBJ1-6, with D unclear. CDR3 length: 13 amino acids. The V and J ends lost 6 bases and 7 bases respectively, with 10 bases between them. In DNA form, the CDR3 reads TGTGCCAGCAGACCGAGGAAAAATTCACCCCTCCACTTT. This translates into CASRPRKNSPLHF.

The chain uses TRBV6-6 and TRBJ2-7, with TRBD2 matching over 12 bases. With V trimmed by 6 bases and J by 1 base, 1 base remained unmatched. The CDR3 extends over 14 amino acids. Germline CDR1 and CDR2: MNHNY and SVGAGI (reference sequence). CDR3 sequence (DNA): TGTGCCAGCAGGACTAGCGGGAGTTCCTACGAGCAGTACTTC. The encoded protein is CASRTSGSSYEQYF.

This rearrangement joins TRBV7-6 to TRBJ2-2; 9 bases fit TRBD2. The CDR3 is made up of 18 amino acids. The ends lost 5 bases at V and 4 bases at J; junction bases unmatched: 14. Per germline, CDR1 SGHVS and CDR2 FNYEAQ. CDR3 coding DNA: TGTGCCAGCAGCCCCTATTTAGCGGGAGATGGGGGCACCGGGGAGCTGTTTTTT. Translation gives CASSPYLAGDGGTGELFF. The full variable domain, with the rest looked up from reference TRBV7-6 and TRBJ2-2, is GAGVSQSPRYKVTKRGQDVALRCDPISGHVSLYWYRQALGQGPEFLTYFNYEAQQDKSGLPNDRFSAERPEGSISTLTIQRTEQRDSAMYRCASSPYLAGDGGTGELFFGEGSRLTVL.

This chain joins TRBV19 and TRBJ1-5; D unclear. The CDR3 sequence is 14 residues long. CDR1 is LNHDA, CDR2 SQIVND, per germline (reference sequence). V was trimmed by 5 bases and J by 0 bases, leaving 8 bases between them. CDR3 loop: CASSVGSSNQPQHF. DNA of the CDR3: TGTGCCAGTAGTGTCGGTTCTAGCAATCAGCCCCAGCATTTT.

J is TRBJ2-1 and V is TRBV19, with 9 bases aligning to TRBD2. This CDR3 is 15 amino acids long. CDR1 and CDR2 (germline): LNHDA, SQIVND (reference sequence). J was trimmed by 7 bases and V by 9 bases; bases with no gene match: 13. CDR3 protein: CASQDTTSGRNEQFF. The CDR3 DNA sequence: TGTGCCAGCCAAGACACGACTAGCGGACGGAATGAGCAGTTCTTC.

The V gene is TRBV7-9, the J gene TRBJ2-7, with a tentative D call TRBD1 (5 bases). The CDR3 contains 13 residues. Germline V gene data show CDR1 as SEHNR and CDR2 as FQNEAQ (reference sequence). The V and J ends lost 4 bases and 6 bases respectively, with 13 bases between them. The CDR3 region has the DNA TGTGCCAGCAGCTCGACCACAGGCGCCGAGCAGTACTTC. Its protein is CASSSTTGAEQYF.

The V gene is TRBV5-6, the J gene TRBJ1-3; 7 nucleotides agree with TRBD1. The length of the CDR3 is 15 residues. Trimming cost V 0 bases and J 4 bases; bases outside gene matches: 4. Germline V gives CDR1 SGHDT, CDR2 YYEEEE. The DNA for the CDR3 is TGTGCCAGCAGCTTGGGGGGGACAGCCGGAAACACCATATATTTT. The encoded protein is CASSLGGTAGNTIYF. Full variable domain (rest looked up from reference TRBV5-6 and TRBJ1-3): DAGVTQSPTHLIKTRGQQVTLRCSPKSGHDTVSWYQQALGQGPQFIFQYYEEEERQRGNFPDRFSGHQFPNYSSELNVNALLLGDSALYLCASSLGGTAGNTIYFGEGSWLTVV.

In the case of this clone: Different DNA sequences within this sample yield the same CDR3. The chain recombines TRBV9 with TRBJ1-1, with 7 bases matching TRBD1. With 0 bases clipped from V and 4 bases from J, the junction kept 3 bases outside the gene matches. CDR3 length: 14 amino acids. Germline V gene lookup returns CDR1 SGDLS and CDR2 YYNGEE. The DNA for the CDR3 is TGTGCCAGCAGCGTAGGCCAGGGGGGCACTGAAGCTTTCTTT. As protein: CASSVGQGGTEAFF.

This chain links TRBV19 with TRBJ2-7; 7 bases agree with TRBD2. The CDR3 runs 15 residues. Germline V gene sequence: CDR1 LNHDA, CDR2 SQIVND (reference sequence). With V trimmed by 2 bases and J by 4 bases, 8 bases remained unmatched. The CDR3 DNA follows: TGTGCCAGTAGTATAAGGGCGGGAGATAGGTACGAGCAGTACTTC. Protein sequence: CASSIRAGDRYEQYF.

This clone was detected once. The V gene is TRBV14, the J gene TRBJ1-1; possibly TRBD1 for D (6 bases). Germline lookup yields CDR1 SGHDN and CDR2 FVKESK. This CDR3 comprises 19 residues. Deletions cut 0 bases from V and 1 base from J, with 21 bases between. The CDR3 sequence: CASSQDPTLTGWWNTEAFF. The CDR3 DNA sequence: TGTGCCAGCAGCCAAGATCCCACTCTGACAGGCTGGTGGAACACTGAAGCTTTCTTT.

This clone was seen a single time. The V and J genes are TRBV5-5 and TRBJ2-1; 8 bases align to TRBD2. V lost 0 bases to trimming and J lost 4 bases; unmatched junction nucleotides: 12. The CDR3 has 18 residues. CDR1 and CDR2 (germline): SGHKS, YYEKEE (reference sequence). CDR3 region: CASSLGSGSGLKYNEQFF. As DNA, the CDR3 is TGTGCCAGCAGCTTGGGGAGCGGGAGCGGGCTTAAATACAATGAGCAGTTCTTC. Drawing the rest from reference TRBV5-5 and TRBJ2-1, the complete variable domain is DAGVTQSPTHLIKTRGQQVTLRCSPISGHKSVSWYQQVLGQGPQFIFQYYEKEERGRGNFPDRFSARQFPNYSSELNVNALLLGDSALYLCASSLGSGSGLKYNEQFFGPGTRLTVL.

V and J are TRBV6-5 and TRBJ1-2; weak D call: TRBD1 (6 bases). The CDR3 has 15 amino acids. V gave up 0 bases and J gave up 7 bases, with 15 bases separating them. Germline-derived CDR1 and CDR2 are MNHEY and SVGAGI. CDR3 protein: CASSYSNPGQLGYTF. The CDR3 coding sequence is TGTGCCAGCAGTTACTCGAACCCCGGACAGCTTGGCTACACCTTC.

The rearrangement joins TRBV6-5 to TRBJ2-7; tentative D call: TRBD1 (6 bases). CDR3 size: 14 residues. V was clipped by 5 bases and J by 3 bases, with 14 bases between them. The germline V gene encodes CDR1 MNHEY and CDR2 SVGAGI. The CDR3 reads CASSPGQSYYEQYF. The CDR3 nucleotides are TGTGCCAGCAGTCCGGGACAAAGTTACTACGAGCAGTACTTC.

This clone has only a few counts. The genes are TRBV11-2 and TRBJ1-2; D not resolved. CDR1 is SGHAT and CDR2 is FQNNGV in the germline V gene. This CDR3 is built from 13 residues. The V end lost 5 bases, the J end lost 3 bases, and 10 bases lay between the germline ends. The CDR3 loop reads CASSPDGYYGYTF. The CDR3 DNA is TGTGCCAGCAGCCCCGACGGGTACTATGGCTACACCTTC.